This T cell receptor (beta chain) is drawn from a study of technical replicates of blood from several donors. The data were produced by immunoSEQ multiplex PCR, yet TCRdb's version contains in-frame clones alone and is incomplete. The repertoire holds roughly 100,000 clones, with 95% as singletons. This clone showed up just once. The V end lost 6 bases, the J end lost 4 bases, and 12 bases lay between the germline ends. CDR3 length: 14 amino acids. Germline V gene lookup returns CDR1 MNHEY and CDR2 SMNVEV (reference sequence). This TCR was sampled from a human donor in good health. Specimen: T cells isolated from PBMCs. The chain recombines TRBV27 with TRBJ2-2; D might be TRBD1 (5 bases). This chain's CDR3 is CASRGLVVTGELFF. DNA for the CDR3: TGTGCCAGCAGGGGGCTAGTCGTCACCGGGGAGCTGTTTTTT.